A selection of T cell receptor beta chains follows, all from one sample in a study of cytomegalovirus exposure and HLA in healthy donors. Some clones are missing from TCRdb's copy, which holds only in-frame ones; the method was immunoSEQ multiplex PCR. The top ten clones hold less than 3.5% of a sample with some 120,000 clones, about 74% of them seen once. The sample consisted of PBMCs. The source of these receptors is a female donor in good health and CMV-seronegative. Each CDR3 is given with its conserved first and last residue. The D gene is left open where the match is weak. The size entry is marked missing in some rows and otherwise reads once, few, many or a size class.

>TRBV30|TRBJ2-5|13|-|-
TGTGCCTTAGACTCTTCGTTTATAGAGACCCAGTACTTC
CALDSSFIETQYF
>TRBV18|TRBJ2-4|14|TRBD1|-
TGTGCCAGCTCACCGGGACAGGGAAAAAACATTCAGTACTTC
CASSPGQGKNIQYF
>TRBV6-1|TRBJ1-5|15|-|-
TGTGCCAGCAGTATTCTCGGGGTTGGGGATCAGCCCCAGCATTTT
CASSILGVGDQPQHF
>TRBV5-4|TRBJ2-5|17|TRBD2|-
TGTGCCAGCAGCCAGGGACTAGCGGGGTTAGAAGGGGAGACCCAGTACTTC
CASSQGLAGLEGETQYF
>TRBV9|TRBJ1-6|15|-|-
TGTGCCAGCAGCGTAGAATCCGAGTCCCTTTCACCCCTCCACTTT
CASSVESESLSPLHF
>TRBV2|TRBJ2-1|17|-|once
TGTGCCAGCAGCGGGACTAGCAGGGGGCCGGGGTACAATGAGCAGTTCTTC
CASSGTSRGPGYNEQFF
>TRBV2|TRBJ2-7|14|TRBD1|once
TGTGCCAGCAGCGGGACAGGGGGCATTTACGAGCAGTACTTC
CASSGTGGIYEQYF
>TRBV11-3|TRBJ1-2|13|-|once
TGTGCCAGCAGTCACGGGGGGGGCGATGGCTACACCTTC
CASSHGGGDGYTF
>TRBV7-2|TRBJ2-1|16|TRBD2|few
TGTGCCAGCAGCTCTAGACTAGCGGGGGGGCCCGGTGAGCAGTTCTTC
CASSSRLAGGPGEQFF
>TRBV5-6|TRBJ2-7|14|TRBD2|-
TGTGCCAGCAGCCACAAGCGGGAACGATACGAGCAGTACTTC
CASSHKRERYEQYF
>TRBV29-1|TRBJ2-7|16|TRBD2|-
TGCAGCGTTAAAGGACTAGCGGGGGGCCTTAACTACGAGCAGTACTTC
CSVKGLAGGLNYEQYF
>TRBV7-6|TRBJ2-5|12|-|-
TGTGCCAGCAGCTCAGGAAAAGAGACCCAGTACTTC
CASSSGKETQYF
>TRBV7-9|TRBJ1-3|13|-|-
TGTGCCAGCTCACAGGGCTCCGGAAACACCATATATTTT
CASSQGSGNTIYF
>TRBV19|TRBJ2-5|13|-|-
TGTGCCAGTAGCTCCCCAGGGGGGGAGACCCAGTACTTC
CASSSPGGETQYF
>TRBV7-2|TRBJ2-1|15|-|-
TGTGCCAGCAGCTTAGGTCGGCAGGGAGGCAATGAGCAGTTCTTC
CASSLGRQGGNEQFF
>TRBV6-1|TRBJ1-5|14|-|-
TGTGCCACCGCTCGGGGGGGGTCAAATCAGCCCCAGCATTTT
CATARGGSNQPQHF
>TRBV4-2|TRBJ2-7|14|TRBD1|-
TGTGCCAGCAGCCAACGACAGGGCCTTTACGAGCAGTACTTC
CASSQRQGLYEQYF
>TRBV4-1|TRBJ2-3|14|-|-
TGCGCCAGCAGCCAAGTCCGCGAATCAGGTACGCAGTATTTT
CASSQVRESGTQYF
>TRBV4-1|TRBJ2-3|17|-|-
TGCGCCAGCAGCCATGTGGGTTTATCGAGGGGGACAGATACGCAGTATTTT
CASSHVGLSRGTDTQYF
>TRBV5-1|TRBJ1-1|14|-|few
TGCGCCAGCAGCACCGAGCGGGGTCGGACTGAAGCTTTCTTT
CASSTERGRTEAFF
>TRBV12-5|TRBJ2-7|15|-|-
TGTGCTAGTGGTTTGGTACCAGGTAGCTCCTACGAGCAGTACTTC
CASGLVPGSSYEQYF
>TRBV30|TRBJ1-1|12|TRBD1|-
TGTGCCTGGAGTCAGGGGGGAACTGAAGCTTTCTTT
CAWSQGGTEAFF
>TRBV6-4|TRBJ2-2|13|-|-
TGTGCCAGCAGACATCCGGGTACCGGGGAGCTGTTTTTT
CASRHPGTGELFF
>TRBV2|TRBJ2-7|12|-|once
TGTGCCAGCATAGCGGACACCTACGAGCAGTACTTC
CASIADTYEQYF
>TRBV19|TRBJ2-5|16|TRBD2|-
TGTGCCAGTAGTATAGATCTCGTAGCGGGGGGCGAGACCCAGTACTTC
CASSIDLVAGGETQYF
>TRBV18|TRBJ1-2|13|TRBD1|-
TGTGCCAGCTCACCGACAGGGGGTCGCGGCTACACCTTC
CASSPTGGRGYTF
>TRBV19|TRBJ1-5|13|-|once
TGTGCCAGTAACTCAGGGTATAGTCAGCCCCAGCATTTT
CASNSGYSQPQHF
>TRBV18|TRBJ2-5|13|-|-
TGTGCCAGCTCCTGGGACTTACAAGAGACCCAGTACTTC
CASSWDLQETQYF
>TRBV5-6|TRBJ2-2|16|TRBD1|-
TGTGCCAGCAGCTTTTGGGGACAGAGAAACACCGGGGAGCTGTTTTTT
CASSFWGQRNTGELFF
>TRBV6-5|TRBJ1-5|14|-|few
TGTGCCAGCACCACGACGGGTGGCTATCAGCCCCAGCATTTT
CASTTTGGYQPQHF
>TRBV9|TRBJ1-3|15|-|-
TGTGCCAGCAGCGTAGGCGGGGTATCCGGAAACACCATATATTTT
CASSVGGVSGNTIYF
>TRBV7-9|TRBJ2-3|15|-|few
TGTGCCAGCAGCGCCGGCAGGGGTGAGACAGATACGCAGTATTTT
CASSAGRGETDTQYF
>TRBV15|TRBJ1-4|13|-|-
TGTGCCACCAGCAGAGATAGTAATGAAAAACTGTTTTTT
CATSRDSNEKLFF
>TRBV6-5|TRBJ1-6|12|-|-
TGTGCCAGCGCCCAGGGTGGTTCACCCCTCCACTTT
CASAQGGSPLHF
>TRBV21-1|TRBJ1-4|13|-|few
TGTGCCAGCAGCAAGGAGGGAGTGGGAAAACTGTTTTTT
CASSKEGVGKLFF